The clone carrying this T cell receptor (beta chain) has just one count. Its antigen is undetermined. This CDR3 has 14 amino acids. Germline values: CDR1 MNHEY, CDR2 SVGAGI. J was trimmed by 9 bases and V by 5 bases; bases with no gene match: 7. The data originate from a study of shared clonotypes between healthy human individuals. CD45RO-negative CD8 cells positively selected for CCR7 made up the naive population, which excluded terminally differentiated effector memory CD45RA+ cells. Donors comprised healthy HIV-negative adults lacking recent acute infections or vaccinations. Whole-study results and caveats: Limited genetic and exposure-history diversity came from having few donors. Although depth was large, rarefaction showed that sequencing of the sorted subsets was incomplete.

The data were produced by immunoSEQ multiplex PCR, yet TCRdb's version contains in-frame clones alone and is incomplete. The data contain 600,000 or so clones, 98% of them singletons. The specimen was naive CD8+ T cells sorted from blood. V usage is TRBV6-5 and J usage is TRBJ2-1; 10 bases fit TRBD2. This TCR derives from a man aged 30 to 39 in good health. The CDR3 DNA sequence: TGTGCCAGCAGTCAGGGACTAGCGTGGGGTGAGCAGTTCTTC. It encodes CASSQGLAWGEQFF.